The rows below give T cell receptor beta chains drawn from one sample of a study of cytomegalovirus exposure and HLA in healthy donors. Sequenced by immunoSEQ multiplex PCR; TCRdb stores in-frame clones only, minus some. The table records about 170,000 clones, 80% of them present only once. Material for sequencing was PBMCs. These receptors were obtained from a woman aged 45 to 65 in good health and CMV-seropositive. Both conserved end residues are part of each CDR3. A D gene is named only where the DNA matches it firmly. Where a row states a size, it is once, few, many or the class of an expanded clone; other rows omit it.

TRBV5-8,.,TRBJ2-1,few,CASSLVLNSEFF,TGTGCCAGCAGCTTGGTTTTAAATTCGGAGTTCTTC
TRBV7-2,TRBD2,TRBJ2-3,.,CASSLLAGGPDTQYF,TGTGCCAGCAGCTTACTAGCGGGGGGGCCAGATACGCAGTATTTT
TRBV7-9,.,TRBJ2-7,.,CSSTLGVNSYEQYF,TGTTCCAGCACTCTAGGGGTGAACTCCTACGAGCAGTACTTC
TRBV28,.,TRBJ2-3,.,CASSWPHTDTQYF,TGTGCCAGCAGTTGGCCACACACAGATACGCAGTATTTT
TRBV10-3,.,TRBJ1-1,.,CAISRNREGDTEAFF,TGTGCCATCAGCCGAAACAGGGAGGGGGACACTGAAGCTTTCTTT
TRBV6-1,TRBD1,TRBJ2-5,.,CASSERGRGKETQYF,TGTGCCAGCAGTGAACGCGGCAGGGGGAAAGAGACCCAGTACTTC
TRBV29-1,TRBD1,TRBJ2-1,.,CSGLQGAFSNEQFF,TGCAGCGGGCTACAGGGGGCGTTCAGCAATGAGCAGTTCTTC
TRBV5-5,.,TRBJ1-1,.,CASSLAVNTEAFF,TGTGCCAGCAGCTTGGCGGTGAACACTGAAGCTTTCTTT
TRBV4-2,.,TRBJ2-4,.,CASSQVYAGAKNIQYF,TGTGCCAGCAGCCAAGTGTACGCGGGGGCCAAAAACATTCAGTACTTC
TRBV5-1,.,TRBJ2-5,.,CASSSFGSGETQYF,TGCGCCAGCAGCTCCTTTGGTTCAGGAGAGACCCAGTACTTC
TRBV10-3,.,TRBJ1-6,.,CAISVGGANSPLHF,TGTGCCATCAGTGTGGGAGGGGCTAATTCACCCCTCCACTTT
TRBV6-6,TRBD1,TRBJ1-4,.,CASSRQGINEKLFF,TGTGCCAGCAGCCGACAGGGGATCAATGAAAAACTGTTTTTT
TRBV19,TRBD1,TRBJ1-6,.,CASSRGQSSGLHF,TGTGCCAGCTCCCGGGGACAGTCCTCGGGCCTCCACTTT
TRBV7-2,TRBD2,TRBJ2-7,.,CASSMRAGGPHEQYF,TGTGCCAGCAGCATGAGAGCGGGAGGGCCCCACGAGCAGTACTTC
TRBV29-1,.,TRBJ2-7,once,CSVDVKGTYEQYF,TGCAGCGTTGATGTCAAGGGGACCTACGAGCAGTACTTC
TRBV6-5,.,TRBJ1-1,once,CASSYLTTPSAFF,TGTGCCAGCAGTTACCTTACGACACCCTCTGCTTTCTTT
TRBV7-9,TRBD1,TRBJ1-2,.,CASSLAGQAAYTF,TGTGCCAGCAGCTTAGCGGGACAGGCGGCCTACACCTTC
TRBV25-1,TRBD1,TRBJ2-7,.,CASTRDRGDEQYF,TGTGCCAGCACCCGAGACAGGGGGGACGAGCAGTACTTC
TRBV6-1,.,TRBJ1-2,.,CASSEAGGYGYTF,TGTGCCAGCAGCGAGGCGGGGGGCTATGGCTACACCTTC
TRBV6-6,.,TRBJ2-7,.,CASSPRDSPAYEQYF,TGTGCCAGCAGCCCCCGGGACTCACCAGCCTACGAGCAGTACTTC
TRBV29-1,.,TRBJ1-1,.,CSVLSALNTEAFF,TGCAGCGTTCTATCCGCCCTGAACACTGAAGCTTTCTTT
TRBV28,.,TRBJ2-7,.,CASSLGKLYEQYF,TGTGCCAGCAGTTTAGGCAAATTATACGAGCAGTACTTC
TRBV5-4,TRBD2,TRBJ2-7,.,CASSLAGTSGRANSF,TGTGCCAGCAGCTTGGCCGGGACTAGCGGGAGGGCTAACTCCTTC
TRBV29-1,TRBD1,TRBJ2-6,.,CSVETGDDVLTF,TGCAGCGTTGAGACAGGGGATGACGTCCTGACTTTC
TRBV4-2,.,TRBJ2-7,.,CASRPYESGEYEQYF,TGTGCCAGCAGACCCTACGAGTCAGGGGAATACGAGCAGTACTTC
TRBV7-2,TRBD2,TRBJ2-3,.,CASSLGAGVVTDTQYF,TGTGCCAGCAGCTTAGGAGCGGGAGTCGTGACAGATACGCAGTATTTT
TRBV2,TRBD1,TRBJ2-7,.,CASSFNTGTGSPYEQYF,TGTGCCAGCAGTTTCAACACCGGGACAGGTAGTCCCTACGAGCAGTACTTC
TRBV5-1,.,TRBJ2-3,.,CASSLAQGGADTQYF,TGCGCCAGCAGCTTGGCCCAGGGAGGCGCAGATACGCAGTATTTT
TRBV7-6,TRBD2,TRBJ2-2,few,CASSPGTSGVTGELFF,TGTGCCAGCAGCCCCGGGACTAGCGGGGTCACCGGGGAGCTGTTTTTT
TRBV7-2,TRBD2,TRBJ2-5,.,CASSPGLAGGIGETQYF,TGTGCCAGCAGCCCGGGACTAGCGGGAGGGATTGGGGAGACCCAGTACTTC
TRBV6-1,.,TRBJ2-3,.,CASSEARTQGTDTQYF,TGTGCCAGCAGTGAAGCGCGGACTCAGGGGACAGATACGCAGTATTTT
TRBV7-9,.,TRBJ1-5,.,CASSLAGAKGNQPQHF,TGTGCCAGCAGCTTAGCAGGGGCTAAAGGCAATCAGCCCCAGCATTTT
TRBV2,TRBD1,TRBJ1-2,few,CASSEGQGYGYTF,TGTGCCAGCAGTGAGGGACAGGGCTATGGCTACACCTTC
TRBV5-4,.,TRBJ1-1,.,CASSPKTGNTEAFF,TGTGCCAGCAGCCCTAAGACAGGGAACACTGAAGCTTTCTTT
TRBV7-2,.,TRBJ2-7,.,CASSLDGGSRGEQYF,TGTGCCAGCAGCTTAGATGGGGGGTCCCGCGGCGAGCAGTACTTC
TRBV7-9,.,TRBJ2-7,medium-sized,CASSPREQYF,TGTGCCAGCAGCCCCCGCGAGCAGTACTTC
TRBV6-1,.,TRBJ1-5,.,CASRREGDQPQHF,TGTGCCAGCAGAAGAGAAGGGGATCAGCCCCAGCATTTT
TRBV27,.,TRBJ2-2,once,CASSLLGSTNTGELFF,TGTGCCAGCAGTTTATTGGGCAGCACGAACACCGGGGAGCTGTTTTTT
TRBV30,.,TRBJ1-2,.,CAWTLGGYGYTF,TGTGCCTGGACACTGGGGGGATACGGCTACACCTTC
TRBV10-3,.,TRBJ2-7,.,CAISEGLSGYEQYF,TGTGCCATCAGTGAGGGACTTTCGGGGTACGAGCAGTACTTC
TRBV5-1,TRBD1,TRBJ1-1,.,CASSSGDRGPSATEAFF,TGCGCCAGCAGCTCTGGAGACAGGGGGCCCTCGGCCACTGAAGCTTTCTTT
TRBV4-3,.,TRBJ2-7,once,CASSQRPATGEQYF,TGCGCCAGCAGCCAACGACCGGCGACGGGCGAGCAGTACTTC